What follows describes a single T cell receptor beta chain. This clonotype was recorded only once. Its antigen target is currently unknown. Nothing much larger sits one base from this clone, and base qualities are not available. One read provides weak support. In the ophthalmopathy patients, disease was moderately to severely active, with a Clinical Activity Score of 3 or more, a NOSPECS grade of 4 or more, and a duration of less than 3 months. Exclusion was applied to patients with uncontrolled infections, other autoimmune diseases, pregnancy or lactation. Diagnoses were established on the basis of clinical symptoms, serum thyroxine and TRAb, thyroid ultrasound, and orbital computed tomography. Ficoll-Paque density gradient centrifugation was used to isolate PBMCs from around 10 ml of fresh peripheral blood. Total RNA was extracted using Trizol reagent, and RNA quality was assessed on an Agilent 2100 Bioanalyzer.

The TCR beta CDR3 regions were amplified from RNA transcripts. The first round of RT-PCR for the TCR CDR3 was performed with the HTBI primer set and the Qiagen OneStep RT-PCR kit. The libraries were constructed in a second round of multiplex PCR and then size-selected and purified. Sequencing of the libraries was done on an Illumina HiSeq2000 using paired-end 100 bp reads. On the authors' methods: Raw data were processed with SOAPnuke, discarding reads with adapters, uncalled bases, mean Phred below 15, or no exact constant-primer or identifier match. COPE v1.2.5 was used to merge the high-quality paired reads, and each unique nucleotide sequence was defined as a clonotype. MiTCR v1.1 was used to align clonotypes to the IMGT TRBV, TRBD and TRBJ reference segments. Only V-J combinations with frequency above 0.0001, covering about 99% of repertoires, were analysed. A TCS score was defined as the ratio between F50 (clonal expansion) and ExV (chaos), using BLOSUM62-based TCRdist between CDR3 peptides within each V-J. Welch's t-statistics and random forest reduced around 510 V-J features to 13, which were used in a naive Bayes classifier (R e1071). Thyroid-blood repertoire similarity was quantified with the Morisita-Horn index. TCRdb reran the public reads through fastp at Q25 and MiXCR, keeping productive beta chains. Under each unique CDR3 protein, matching rows form one entry showing the most common genes and DNA. The V and J calls here are based on TCRdb, not the publication. This sample gives around 34,000 distinct CDR3 sequences in total; around 53% of them show up just once. Jointly, the top ten make up around a quarter of the sample.

This sample was taken from a study of T cells in Graves' hyperthyroidism and ophthalmopathy (dated by TCRdb to between 2018 and 2021). At the level of the whole study: Peripheral blood samples were taken at initial diagnosis, before any treatment was given. In roughly six Graves' hyperthyroidism patients, the study also compared T-cell repertoires from thyroid tissue with T-cell repertoires from blood. The paper describes TCR Vbeta CDR3 sequencing of around 140 peripheral blood samples, made up of 43 ophthalmopathy patients, around 78 hyperthyroidism patients and about 17 progressor patients. The roughly 91 discovery patients were randomly split 7:3 into training and test sets. To identify distinguishing TCR V-J signatures, a discovery cohort of roughly 100 patients was used, comprising 43 with Graves' ophthalmopathy and roughly 60 with stable Graves' hyperthyroidism. Whether ophthalmopathy could be predicted prospectively was tested in an independent validation cohort made up of 18 to 20 hyperthyroidism patients plus 17 patients who later progressed to ophthalmopathy. After blood sampling, hyperthyroidism patients were treated with methimazole at a starting dose of 30 mg daily, and ophthalmopathy patients were treated with high-dose intravenous methylprednisolone.

Overall study results and their limits: Blood samples also contained most of the expanded thyroid clonotypes (frequency above 0.001), which suggests that blood repertoires may reflect thyroid immune responses. During validation, the model predicted progression to ophthalmopathy a median of about 6.5 months ahead of onset, with 60% to 71% sensitivity and 72.22% specificity. A 13 V-J signature model separated ophthalmopathy from stable hyperthyroidism, with nearly 90% sensitivity and approximately 81% specificity in cross-validation and 80%/75% in testing. No statistical method was used to fix the sample size in advance, and group allocation was not hidden from the investigators.

Including cysteine and phenylalanine, the CDR3 has 13 amino acids. This entry keeps only the CDR3 DNA: 39 bases, framed from base 1. From a lookup of the germline V gene (reference sequence), CDR1 and CDR2 are LNHDA and SQIVND. V is clipped by 9 bases and J by 2 bases, and the sequence between their germline boundaries is 14 bases long. The receptor's source is a middle-aged woman with Graves' ophthalmopathy. Source material: blood. The rearrangement combines TRBV19 with TRBJ2-7; the best D guess is TRBD1, with 6 bases matching. The DNA is TGTGCCAGCACAACAGGGTCTGCCTACGAGCAGTACTTC. Its protein reads: CASTTGSAYEQYF.